Listed here are 15 T cell receptor beta chains from one sample, sequenced in a study of T cell changes during pregnancy in multiple sclerosis. Repertoires were generated with immunoSEQ multiplex PCR, while TCRdb's copy carries only in-frame clones and drops some. The sample lists approximately 60,000 clones; approximately 87% were seen once. Specimen: peripheral blood from another person, used as feeder cells. All receptors derive from a human donor whose cells served as feeder cells for cultures in a pregnancy study.

The chain is built from TRBV25-1 and TRBJ1-4; no clear D gene. The germline CDR1 and CDR2 sequences are MGHDK and SYGVNS. This CDR3 comprises 15 residues. V lost 5 bases to trimming and J lost 7 bases, with 17 bases between them. CDR3 coding DNA: TGTGCCAGCAGTCCACTGGAGGTTTTGGGTGAAAAACTGTTTTTT. This gives the protein CASSPLEVLGEKLFF.

The chain links TRBV18 to TRBJ1-1; possibly TRBD1 for D (6 bases). This CDR3 has 14 residues. Germline-derived CDR1 and CDR2 are KGHSH and LQKENI. With 3 bases removed from V and 5 bases from J, the gap between germline ends came to 13 bases. CDR3 nucleotide sequence: TGTGCCAGCTCACCCACGAAAGGGGGAACTGAAGCTTTCTTT. It specifies CASSPTKGGTEAFF.

The V gene is TRBV14, the J gene TRBJ1-3, with D possibly TRBD1 on 5 matching bases. Germline CDR1 is SGHDN and CDR2 is FVKESK. The germline V and J ends were trimmed by 3 bases and 2 bases, with 5 bases remaining between them. CDR3 size: 13 residues. In DNA form, the CDR3 reads TGTGCCAGCAGCCAGGGGCCTGGAAACACCATATATTTT. This codes for CASSQGPGNTIYF.

In DNA form, the CDR3 reads TGTGCCACCCTACAGGGGGCAGGAGAAAAACTGTTTTTT. As protein: CATLQGAGEKLFF. J is TRBJ1-4 and V is TRBV28; 9 bases fit TRBD1. The V and J ends lost 10 bases and 8 bases, in that order; junction bases with no gene match: 8. Germline CDR1 and CDR2: MDHEN and SYDVKM. The CDR3 sequence is 13 residues long.

The V gene is TRBV7-2, the J gene TRBJ2-2; 7 bases line up with TRBD2. This CDR3 has 15 amino acids. With 10 bases clipped from V and 5 bases from J, the junction kept 13 bases outside the gene matches. Germline assignment: CDR1 SGHTA and CDR2 FQGNSA. The CDR3 loop is CATPSGSRRTGELFF. Here the CDR3 DNA reads TGTGCCACCCCTAGCGGCTCGAGGAGGACCGGGGAGCTGTTTTTT.

The CDR3 sequence: CASRPYGTGVRDEQFF. In DNA form, the CDR3 reads TGTGCCAGCAGACCTTATGGGACAGGGGTTAGAGATGAGCAGTTCTTC. The chain has TRBV5-6 and TRBJ2-1; 10 nucleotides line up with TRBD1. The CDR3 consists of 16 residues. The germline V gene encodes CDR1 SGHDT and CDR2 YYEEEE. With V trimmed by 5 bases and J by 8 bases, 13 bases remained unmatched.

This sequence joins TRBV18 and TRBJ1-2; D uncertain. Germline V gene sequence: CDR1 KGHSH, CDR2 LQKENI. V was clipped by 5 bases and J by 6 bases, with 13 bases between them. This CDR3 has 13 residues. In DNA form, the CDR3 reads TGTGCCAGCTCATCCGACGCGTCGAATGGCTACACCTTC. It codes for CASSSDASNGYTF.

V usage is TRBV29-1 and J usage is TRBJ2-5; D is perhaps TRBD1 or TRBD2 (5 bases each). Germline assignment: CDR1 SQVTM and CDR2 ANQGSEA. V lost 0 bases and J lost 5, with 10 bases in between. This CDR3 comprises 13 residues. The CDR3 sequence is CSVEEGGGETQYF. CDR3 coding DNA: TGCAGCGTTGAAGAAGGTGGGGGTGAGACCCAGTACTTC.

The genes are TRBV5-1 and TRBJ1-6; D unclear. CDR1 and CDR2 (germline): SGHRS, YFSETQ. The CDR3 covers 14 residues. V shed 0 bases and J shed 10 bases, with 11 bases lying between them. In DNA form, the CDR3 reads TGCGCCAGCAGCTTGGAAGGGCCGGAATCACCCCTCCACTTT. The encoded protein is CASSLEGPESPLHF.

V usage is TRBV6-4 and J usage is TRBJ2-2, with TRBD2 matching 12 bases. V trimming: 4 bases; J trimming: 6 bases; junction bases outside the gene matches: 6. The germline CDR1 and CDR2 sequences are MRHNA and SNTAGT. The CDR3 has 16 amino acids. CDR3 residues: CASSAVGLAGPGELFF. DNA of the CDR3: TGTGCCAGCAGTGCCGTTGGACTAGCGGGACCCGGGGAGCTGTTTTTT.

This chain connects TRBV27 to TRBJ2-7; D possibly corresponds to TRBD1 (6 bases). Germline assignment: CDR1 MNHEY and CDR2 SMNVEV (reference sequence). The CDR3 covers 13 residues. Trimming removed 6 bases from V and 0 bases from J, with 9 bases in between. CDR3 coding DNA: TGTGCCAGCAGCCTACAGGGCTCCTACGAGCAGTACTTC. Its protein product is CASSLQGSYEQYF.

This clone was observed a few times. J is TRBJ1-5 and V is TRBV19, with D possibly TRBD1 on 6 matching bases. The CDR3 loop spans 16 amino acids. V lost 4 bases and J 7 bases, leaving 20 bases between the germline ends. Per germline, CDR1 LNHDA and CDR2 SQIVND (reference sequence). Here the CDR3 DNA reads TGTGCCAGTAGTACGCGAGCGGGGGGGCGCGGACAGCCCCAGCATTTT. This translates into CASSTRAGGRGQPQHF.

This clone is classed as large (0.1 to 1%). The genes are TRBV7-6 and TRBJ2-7; D is unclear. The germline V and J ends were trimmed by 2 bases and 3 bases, with 11 bases remaining between them. CDR1 is SGHVS and CDR2 is FNYEAQ in the germline V gene. The CDR3 has 14 amino acids. The CDR3 DNA is TGTGCCAGCAGCTTACTGCGAGCGATCTACGAGCAGTACTTC. It yields the protein CASSLLRAIYEQYF.

V and J are TRBV9 and TRBJ1-5; D is unresolved. Deletions cut 1 base from V and 3 bases from J, with 11 bases between. CDR3 length: 15 residues. In germline, CDR1 is SGDLS, CDR2 YYNGEE. The CDR3 DNA follows: TGTGCCAGCAGCGTATCAGATGGGCTCAATCAGCCCCAGCATTTT. Amino acid sequence: CASSVSDGLNQPQHF.

The chain couples TRBV19 to TRBJ1-4; no clear D. V was clipped by 7 bases and J by 7 bases, with 10 bases between them. In germline, CDR1 is LNHDA, CDR2 SQIVND (reference sequence). The CDR3 loop spans 12 amino acids. The CDR3, as DNA: TGTGCCAGTACTGGAGACGGTGAAAAACTGTTTTTT. Its translation: CASTGDGEKLFF.